This T cell receptor (beta chain) originates from a study of T-cell reconstitution after alpha-beta-depleted transplantation in children (dated by TCRdb to about 2016). Looking at the study overall: T-cell immune reconstitution after TCRalphabeta/CD19-depleted allogeneic hematopoietic cell transplantation in children was quantitatively tracked in the study by means of TCR repertoire profiling.

Libraries were constructed by PCR. Instrument used: Illumina HiSeq 2500. To normalize quantification of the TCRbeta repertoire, the TCR libraries were built with molecular barcoding that relied on unique molecular identifiers. TCRdb reran the public reads through fastp at Q25 and MiXCR, keeping productive beta chains. Rows matching on CDR3 protein sequence are summarized as one entry with the most common DNA and genes. This sample holds 330,000 or so distinct CDR3 sequences; 10% were observed only once. The ten largest clones represent 2% to 3% of the sample. According to the germline V gene, CDR1 reads SGHRS and CDR2 reads YFSETQ. The CDR3 has 14 amino acids, counting the end cysteine and phenylalanine. The sequence is cut down to CDR3 DNA, 42 bases in frame from base 1. Trimming at the junction amounts to 4 bases on V and 2 bases on J, and the germline ends lie 11 bases apart. The table lists this clonotype with a few counts. Its cognate antigen has yet to be identified. The sample holds no much larger clone one base away, and base qualities are not on file.

The receptor chain draws on TRBV5-1 and TRBJ2-3; a tentative D match to TRBD2 spans 5 bases. The source was PBMCs from the stem cell graft donor, collected from the stem cell graft. The TCR was taken from a human donor who donated a stem cell graft to a child with acute lymphoblastic leukemia. The CDR3 reads CASSPEDFTDTQYF. The sequenced DNA is TGCGCCAGCAGCCCGGAGGACTTCACAGATACGCAGTATTTT.